Each of the 18 T cell receptor beta chains below was sequenced from the same sample in a study of blood T cell repertoires in COVID-19. Using immunoSEQ multiplex PCR, the repertoire was profiled, and TCRdb retains in-frame clones only, with some absent. The sample contains approximately 340,000 clones, just over 90% of which appear only once. The specimen was PBMCs or T cells enriched from blood (not recorded which). The origin of the receptors is a woman aged 40 to 50 who had been exposed to COVID-19.

V and J are TRBV10-2 and TRBJ1-2; D not resolved. CDR3 length: 12 amino acids. Trimming left V 2 bases short and J 6 bases short, with 7 bases between. Germline CDR1 is WSHSY and CDR2 is SAAADI. The CDR3 bases are TGCGCCAGCAGTGAGAACGGGGATGGCTACACCTTC. Its protein is CASSENGDGYTF.

The rearrangement joins TRBV29-1 to TRBJ2-1; TRBD1 is a possible D gene (7 bases). Looked up from germline, CDR1 is SQVTM and CDR2 is ANQGSEA. The ends were cut back, 6 bases at V and 8 bases at J, with 14 bases in the middle. The CDR3 runs 12 residues. The CDR3 DNA follows: TGCAGCGTGCACCAGGGGGGCGATGAGCAGTTCTTC. Amino acid sequence: CSVHQGGDEQFF.

The J gene is TRBJ2-6, the V gene TRBV5-1; D might be TRBD2 (6 bases). Germline loops: CDR1 SGHRS, CDR2 YFSETQ. V dropped 3 bases and J dropped 2 bases, with 15 bases sitting between them. This CDR3 is 17 amino acids long. The CDR3 DNA follows: TGCGCCAGCAGCTCCCCGATTACGGGGGCTGGGGCCAACGTCCTGACTTTC. It encodes CASSSPITGAGANVLTF.

This chain connects TRBV3-1 (or the pseudogene TRBV3-2) to TRBJ1-1; no firm D call. The CDR3 totals 12 residues. Per germline, CDR1 LGHDT and CDR2 YNNKEL (reference sequence). The V gene lost 3 bases and the J gene lost 11 bases, with 13 bases spanning the gap. The CDR3 coding sequence is TGTGCCAGCAGCCACGGGGTGGACGCGGCTTTCTTT. It specifies CASSHGVDAAFF.

The V call is TRBV13, the J call TRBJ2-1, with TRBD2 matching 7 bases. This CDR3 is 15 amino acids long. V shed 1 base, J shed 14 bases, and the junction held 14 bases outside the gene matches. The germline CDR1 and CDR2 sequences are PRHDT and FYEKMQ (reference sequence). The CDR3 DNA follows: TGTGCCAGCAGCTTAGACGTCGAGCGGGAAGCGGGAAAGTTCTTC. Encoded protein: CASSLDVEREAGKFF.

A single count supports this clone. This rearrangement joins TRBV6-5 to TRBJ2-5; maybe TRBD2 (5 bases). Germline CDR1 reads MNHEY; CDR2 reads SVGAGI. The CDR3 runs 14 residues. The V end was cut by 2 bases, the J end by 4 bases, with 11 bases between. The CDR3 region is CASSYRGKGETQYF. The CDR3 DNA follows: TGTGCCAGCAGTTACCGAGGGAAAGGAGAGACCCAGTACTTC.

The J gene is TRBJ1-2, the V gene TRBV7-9, with 8 bases that match TRBD1. This CDR3 contains 14 residues. The germline CDR1 and CDR2 sequences are SEHNR and FQNEAQ (reference sequence). J gave up 11 bases and V 1 base, and 9 bases lay outside the gene matches. The CDR3 DNA is TGTGCCAGCAGCTTAGGGACAGGGACAACCAGTTACACCTTC. It yields the protein CASSLGTGTTSYTF.

This chain joins TRBV30 and TRBJ1-1; a possible D gene is TRBD1 (5 bases). The CDR3 loop spans 12 amino acids. Between the trimmed V and J ends, which lost 3 bases and 3 bases, there was a span of 8 bases. The germline V gene has CDR1 GTSNPN and CDR2 SVGIG (reference sequence). The CDR3 DNA reads TGTGCCTGGAGCTGGGGGGACACTGAAGCTTTCTTT. It is translated as CAWSWGDTEAFF.

J is TRBJ1-1 and V is TRBV29-1; D is unclear. The germline gives CDR1 SQVTM, CDR2 ANQGSEA. The CDR3 totals 14 residues. Trimming took off 7 bases at V and 2 bases at J, with 17 bases between the two ends. CDR3 sequence: CSAQWAGQNTEAFF. The CDR3 region has the DNA TGCAGCGCCCAATGGGCAGGCCAAAACACTGAAGCTTTCTTT.

V gene TRBV30 combines with J gene TRBJ1-1, with 7 nucleotides matching TRBD1. After removal of 3 bases from V and 8 bases from J, the junction contained 6 bases not matched to a gene. This CDR3 is built from 12 residues. Germline CDR1 and CDR2: GTSNPN and SVGIG (reference sequence). The CDR3 coding sequence is TGTGCCTGGAGCGAGGGACAGTTCGAAGCTTTCTTT. Amino acid sequence: CAWSEGQFEAFF.

This clone was recorded only once. The chain's CDR3 is CASQRDKSYEQYF. DNA for the CDR3: TGTGCCAGCCAGCGGGACAAGTCCTACGAGCAGTACTTC. This chain links TRBV2 with TRBJ2-7, with D possibly being TRBD2 (7 bases). This CDR3 has 13 amino acids. CDR1 SNHLY and CDR2 FYNNEI come from the germline V gene. Trimming left V 8 bases short and J 1 base short, with 12 bases between.

As regards this clone: At one boundary the junction diverges from the germline segment, which might be a read error. The chain uses TRBV7-9 and TRBJ1-3; weak D call: TRBD1 (5 bases). CDR1 is SEHNR, CDR2 FQNEAQ, per germline (reference sequence). This CDR3 spans 14 amino acids. The CDR3: CASSQQALGDTIYF. CDR3 nucleotide sequence: TGTGCCAGCAGTCAACAGGCGCTTGGAGACACCATATATTTT.

V gene TRBV6-4 combines with J gene TRBJ2-3, with 10 bases matching TRBD2. Per germline, CDR1 MRHNA and CDR2 SNTAGT. The CDR3 covers 15 residues. With 6 bases clipped from V and 0 bases from J, the junction kept 3 bases outside the gene matches. CDR3 DNA sequence: TGTGCCAGCAGGATAGCGGGGGGTAGCACAGATACGCAGTATTTT. Protein: CASRIAGGSTDTQYF.

The chain has TRBV24-1 and TRBJ1-1, with 7 bases identical to TRBD1. Germline V CDR1 and CDR2: KGHDR, SFDVKD. The CDR3 is 15 residues long. The junction had 3 bases not matched to a gene; V was cut back by 2 bases and J by 1 base. CDR3 loop: CATSDSRGENTEAFF. CDR3 DNA: TGTGCCACCAGTGATTCCAGGGGGGAGAACACTGAAGCTTTCTTT.

The V call is TRBV6-1, the J call TRBJ1-2; D perhaps matches TRBD1 (5 bases). The CDR3 extends over 18 amino acids. Germline V CDR1 and CDR2: MNHNS, SASEGT. V was clipped by 3 bases and J by 0 bases, with 20 bases between them. The CDR3 DNA reads TGTGCCAGCAGTGAGTGGAGGGGTTTTGCAGGGACTAACTATGGCTACACCTTC. Its protein is CASSEWRGFAGTNYGYTF.

The chain uses TRBV5-1 and TRBJ2-3; 12 bases align to TRBD2. V shed 0 bases, J shed 8 bases, and the junction held 13 bases outside the gene matches. Per the germline V gene, CDR1 is SGHRS and CDR2 is YFSETQ. The CDR3 has 18 amino acids. The CDR3 region is CASSLGTSGESRRATQYF. The CDR3, as DNA: TGCGCCAGCAGCTTGGGGACTAGCGGGGAGTCTCGGCGGGCTACGCAGTATTTT.

This rearrangement joins TRBV19 to TRBJ2-3; 14 nucleotides align to TRBD2. J gave up 0 bases and V 10 bases, and 9 bases lay outside the gene matches. This CDR3 spans 17 amino acids. CDR1 and CDR2 from the germline V gene are LNHDA and SQIVND (reference sequence). Written as DNA, the CDR3 is TGTGCCACCAAGGGACTAGCGGGAGTCCCTAGCACAGATACGCAGTATTTT. Encoded protein: CATKGLAGVPSTDTQYF.

This sequence joins TRBV9 and TRBJ1-1, with 7 positions matching TRBD1. V was clipped by 0 bases and J by 4 bases; unmatched bases: 6. Germline assignment: CDR1 SGDLS and CDR2 YYNGEE. The length of the CDR3 is 15 residues. The CDR3 protein is CASSVGVAGGTEAFF. The CDR3 DNA sequence: TGTGCCAGCAGCGTAGGAGTGGCAGGGGGCACTGAAGCTTTCTTT. Full variable domain (missing parts from reference TRBV9 and TRBJ1-1): DSGVTQTPKHLITATGQRVTLRCSPRSGDLSVYWYQQSLDQGLQFLIQYYNGEERAKGNILERFSAQQFPDLHSELNLSSLELGDSALYFCASSVGVAGGTEAFFGQGTRLTVV.